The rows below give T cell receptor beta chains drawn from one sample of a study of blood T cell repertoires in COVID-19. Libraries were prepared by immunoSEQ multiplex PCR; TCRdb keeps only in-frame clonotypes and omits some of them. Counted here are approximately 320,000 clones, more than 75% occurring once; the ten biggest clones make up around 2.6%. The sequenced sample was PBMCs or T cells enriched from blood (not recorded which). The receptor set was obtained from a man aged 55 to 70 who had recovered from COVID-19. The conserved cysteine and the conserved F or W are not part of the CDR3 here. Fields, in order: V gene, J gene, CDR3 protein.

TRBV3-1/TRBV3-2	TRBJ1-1	ASSQVSGNTEAF
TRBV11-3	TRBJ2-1	ASSSGLAGTTGSYNEQF
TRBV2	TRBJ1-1	ASSPDRSLPEAF
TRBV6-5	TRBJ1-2	ASSDAGNYGYT
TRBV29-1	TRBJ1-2	SSGDRRDGYT
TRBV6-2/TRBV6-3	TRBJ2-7	ASSHSTSAGYEQY
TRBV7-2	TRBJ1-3	ASSSGTGWGNTIY
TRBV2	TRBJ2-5	ASSLGWTVTQETQY
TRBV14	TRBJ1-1	ASSQDSGQMNTEAF
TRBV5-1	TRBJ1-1	ASSLVAGMNTEAF
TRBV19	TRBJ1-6	ASNLGQVGSPLH
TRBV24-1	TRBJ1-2	ATSDPDRGYGYT
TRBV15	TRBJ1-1	ATSRDRHTEAF
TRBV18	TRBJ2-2	ASSGVLDTNTGELF
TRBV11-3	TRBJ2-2	ASSYRGRSLAGWTGELF
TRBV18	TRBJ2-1	ASSPLTGGYNEQF
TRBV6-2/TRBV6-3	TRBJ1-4	ASSPGGANEKLF
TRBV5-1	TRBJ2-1	ASSLEGGASYNEQF
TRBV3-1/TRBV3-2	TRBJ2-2	ASSSGTGRTGELF
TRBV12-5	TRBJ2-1	ASALGGKPNNEQF
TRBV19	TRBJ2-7	ASSSGEHYEQY
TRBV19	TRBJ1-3	ASSVPGPGNTIY
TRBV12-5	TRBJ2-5	ASGPGTSGDPGRETQY
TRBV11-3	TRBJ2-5	ASSATGTRKETQY
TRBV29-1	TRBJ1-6	SVEEGIGSPLH
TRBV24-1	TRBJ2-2	ATSDSRQFSGELF
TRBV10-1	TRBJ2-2	ASSDRKTGELF
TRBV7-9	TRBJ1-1	ASSLDTNTEAF
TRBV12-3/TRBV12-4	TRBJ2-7	ASSVGYEQY
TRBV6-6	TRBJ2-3	ASRPRGRSTDTQY
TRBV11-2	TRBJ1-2	ASSPPGQPYGYT
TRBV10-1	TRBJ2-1	ASSGAGLYNEQF
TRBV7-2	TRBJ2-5	ASSNIKGLAPQETQY
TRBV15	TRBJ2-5	ATSMTVQETQY
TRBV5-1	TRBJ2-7	ASSLADSHEQY
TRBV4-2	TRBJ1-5	ASSQDWGRNNQPQH
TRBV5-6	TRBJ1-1	ASRTGLYTEAF
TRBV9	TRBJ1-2	ASSATGTVYGYT
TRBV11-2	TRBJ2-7	ASSPGLAGGQANEQY
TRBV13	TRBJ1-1	ASSLNGRPHEAF
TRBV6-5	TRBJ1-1	ASSYGTEAF
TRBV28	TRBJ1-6	ASSLGPGLYSPLH
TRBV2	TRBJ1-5	ASSEFGGAGQPQH
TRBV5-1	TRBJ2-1	ASSVGTPNGGEQF
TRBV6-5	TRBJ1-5	ASSPGLLSNQPQH
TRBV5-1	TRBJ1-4	ASSFRAGGTNEKLF
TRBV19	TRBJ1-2	ASSIGQAGYGYT
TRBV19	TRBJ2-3	ASRTGGADTQY
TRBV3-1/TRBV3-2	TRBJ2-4	ASSQETSGSPPRNIQY